The 30 T cell receptor beta chains presented below share a single source sample, sequenced in a study of shared clonotypes between healthy human individuals. Assay: immunoSEQ multiplex PCR; the TCRdb copy retains only in-frame clones and omits some. The table has about 92,000 clones, over 40% seen once. Sequencing was carried out using PBMCs. All receptors come from a woman aged 40 to 50 in good health. Some clones in this sample may be carry-over from other donors' samples.

V is TRBV4-1 and J is TRBJ2-7; perhaps TRBD1 as D (5 bases). The V gene lost 0 bases and the J gene lost 6 bases, with 18 bases spanning the gap. The CDR3 loop spans 16 amino acids. The germline gives CDR1 MGHRA, CDR2 YSYEKL. CDR3 amino acids: CASSQDPWQGFVEQYF. The DNA for the CDR3 is TGCGCCAGCAGCCAAGATCCCTGGCAGGGTTTTGTCGAGCAGTACTTC.

Worth noting for this clone: This likely stems from a read error, as it lies one base from a far larger clone. Because it lacks the conserved phenylalanine or tryptophan at the end, this CDR3 is likely a read error. The rearrangement uses TRBV30 and TRBJ2-3; 7 nucleotides line up with TRBD2. The V gene end was trimmed by 3 bases and the J gene end by 5 bases; junction bases not matched to a gene: 5. Germline V gene data show CDR1 as GTSNPN and CDR2 as SVGIG (reference sequence). The CDR3 has 13 amino acids. The CDR3 loop is CAWRGLERDTQYL. In DNA, the CDR3 is TGTGCCTGGAGAGGACTAGAACGAGATACGCAGTATCTT.

This clone was recorded only once. The likely explanation is a read error, given a far larger clone one base away. The chain combines TRBV7-1 with TRBJ1-2; TRBD1 aligns across 7 bases. TRBV7-1 is designated an ORF whose function remains uncertain. There are 12 residues in the CDR3. CDR3 residues: CASSVGQASYAF. The CDR3 bases are TGTGCCAGCAGCGTCGGACAGGCTAGCTACGCCTTC.

The rearrangement joins TRBV7-3 to TRBJ2-5; D is undetermined. This CDR3 region has 13 residues. The germline V gene has CDR1 SGHTA and CDR2 FQGTGA. The V end was cut by 2 bases, the J end by 4 bases, with 8 bases between. Here the CDR3 DNA reads TGTGCCAGCAGCTTACGGGTACGAGAGACCCAGTACTTC. Amino acid sequence: CASSLRVRETQYF.

This chain links TRBV29-1 with TRBJ1-1; D is perhaps TRBD1 (5 bases). CDR1 and CDR2 (germline): SQVTM, ANQGSEA. The CDR3 extends over 13 amino acids. Deletions cut 6 bases from V and 2 bases from J, with 13 bases between. CDR3 DNA sequence: TGCAGCGTGCGTTTTGGGGCTAACACTGAAGCTTTCTTT. Its translation is CSVRFGANTEAFF.

J is TRBJ2-1 and V is TRBV18; TRBD2 aligns across 11 bases. V trimming: 2 bases; J trimming: 4 bases; junction bases outside the gene matches: 10. From germline, CDR1 is KGHSH and CDR2 LQKENI. This CDR3 contains 18 residues. The CDR3 DNA follows: TGTGCCAGCTCACCATTAACACTAGCGGGAGTTACATACAATGAGCAGTTCTTC. It is translated as CASSPLTLAGVTYNEQFF.

This clone was seen only a few times. The V gene is TRBV7-2, the J gene TRBJ1-3, with D maybe TRBD1 (6 bases). This CDR3 contains 13 residues. In germline, CDR1 is SGHTA, CDR2 FQGNSA. V lost 5 bases and J 4 bases, leaving 9 bases between the germline ends. The CDR3 loop is CASSIGQGNTIYF. As DNA, the CDR3 is TGTGCCAGCAGCATAGGACAGGGAAACACCATATATTTT.

As regards this clone: Sequence at one end of the junction differs from germline and may be a read error. The chain couples TRBV7-9 to TRBJ2-7; no firm D call. Germline lookup yields CDR1 SEHNR and CDR2 FQNEAQ (reference sequence). The CDR3 totals 13 residues. The CDR3: CASSQVGGYEQYF. CDR3 in DNA: TGCGCCAGCAGCCAAGTAGGTGGCTACGAGCAGTACTTC.

This clone came up many times. The chain recombines TRBV18 with TRBJ1-1; 8 nucleotides align to TRBD1. CDR1 and CDR2 from the germline V gene are KGHSH and LQKENI. V lost 3 bases and J lost 6; bases outside the gene matches: 3. CDR3 length equals 13 residues. Written as DNA, the CDR3 is TGTGCCAGCTCACCCGGACAGGGAGCTGAAGCTTTCTTT. It translates to CASSPGQGAEAFF.

In this sample, this clone turned up a few times. V gene TRBV7-9 combines with J gene TRBJ1-1; possibly TRBD1 for D (5 bases). The CDR3 is 12 residues long. Trimming took 4 bases from V and 4 from J, leaving 7 bases between them. Germline CDR1 SEHNR, CDR2 FQNEAQ (reference sequence). The CDR3, as DNA: TGTGCCAGCAGCTCGGACACCACTGAAGCTTTCTTT. Protein: CASSSDTTEAFF. The full variable domain, in which reference TRBV7-9 and TRBJ1-1 provide the parts outside the CDR3, is DTGVSQNPRHKITKRGQNVTFRCDPISEHNRLYWYRQTLGQGPEFLTYFQNEAQLEKSRLLSDRFSAERPKGSFSTLEIQRTEQGDSAMYLCASSSDTTEAFFGQGTRLTVV.

The chain uses TRBV27 and TRBJ2-7, with 9 positions matching TRBD1. The CDR3 has 14 amino acids. J was trimmed by 6 bases and V by 4 bases; bases with no gene match: 7. Germline assignment: CDR1 MNHEY and CDR2 SMNVEV (reference sequence). CDR3: CASSSGQGMVEQYF. Here the CDR3 DNA reads TGTGCCAGCAGTTCGGGACAGGGAATGGTCGAGCAGTACTTC.

The chain has TRBV6-6 and TRBJ1-2; D gene ambiguous. The CDR3 has 13 amino acids. V was clipped by 8 bases and J by 4 bases, with 14 bases between them. Per germline, CDR1 MNHNY and CDR2 SVGAGI (reference sequence). The CDR3 DNA reads TGTGCCAGCTACCCACGGCTCTCCTATGGCTACACCTTC. As protein: CASYPRLSYGYTF.

V usage is TRBV15 and J usage is TRBJ2-5; 7 bases are shared with TRBD2. V lost 4 bases, J lost 1 base, and 0 bases stayed unmatched. Germline V lookup: CDR1 LNHNV, CDR2 YYDKDF (reference sequence). The CDR3 has 13 residues. The CDR3 loop reads CATSTSGQETQYF. In nucleotides, the CDR3 is TGTGCCACCAGCACTAGCGGCCAAGAGACCCAGTACTTC. Full variable domain (outside the CDR3, taken from reference TRBV15 and TRBJ2-5): DAMVIQNPRYQVTQFGKPVTLSCSQTLNHNVMYWYQQKSSQAPKLLFHYYDKDFNNEADTPDNFQSRRPNTSFCFLDIRSPGLGDTAMYLCATSTSGQETQYFGPGTRLLVL.

V gene TRBV15 combines with J gene TRBJ1-2; D unresolved. Trimming left V 0 bases short and J 4 bases short, with 9 bases between. Germline loops: CDR1 LNHNV, CDR2 YYDKDF (reference sequence). The CDR3 spans 14 residues. The CDR3: CATSRELSPYGYTF. Here the CDR3 DNA reads TGTGCCACCAGCAGAGAGCTCTCGCCCTATGGCTACACCTTC.

The chain employs TRBV9 and TRBJ2-1; TRBD2 agrees at 16 bases. Germline V lookup: CDR1 SGDLS, CDR2 YYNGEE. After removal of 0 bases from V and 7 bases from J, the junction contained 10 bases not matched to a gene. This CDR3 comprises 19 residues. Here the CDR3 DNA reads TGTGCCAGCAGCGTAGCTTCGGGACTAGCGGGAGGGAATTGGAATGAGCAGTTCTTC. The encoded protein is CASSVASGLAGGNWNEQFF. The full variable domain, rest sourced from reference TRBV9 and TRBJ2-1, is DSGVTQTPKHLITATGQRVTLRCSPRSGDLSVYWYQQSLDQGLQFLIQYYNGEERAKGNILERFSAQQFPDLHSELNLSSLELGDSALYFCASSVASGLAGGNWNEQFFGPGTRLTVL.

The rearrangement links TRBV4-1 to TRBJ2-1; D is perhaps TRBD2 (5 bases). In germline, CDR1 is MGHRA, CDR2 YSYEKL. The CDR3 is 17 amino acids. Trimming took off 4 bases at V and 0 bases at J, with 16 bases between the two ends. In nucleotides, the CDR3 is TGCGCCAGCAGCCGAGGATTAGCGAGGAGCTCCTACAATGAGCAGTTCTTC. This gives the protein CASSRGLARSSYNEQFF.

The chain employs TRBV7-9 and TRBJ1-3, with 10 bases lining up with TRBD1. CDR1 is SEHNR and CDR2 is FQNEAQ in the germline V gene (reference sequence). The ends lost 5 bases at V and 6 bases at J; junction bases unmatched: 7. The CDR3 has 15 residues. The CDR3 DNA sequence: TGTGCCAGCAGCCGGGACAGGGGTCAGGAAAACACCATATATTTT. Translating it yields CASSRDRGQENTIYF. The variable domain in full, completed from reference TRBV7-9 and TRBJ1-3, reads DTGVSQNPRHKITKRGQNVTFRCDPISEHNRLYWYRQTLGQGPEFLTYFQNEAQLEKSRLLSDRFSAERPKGSFSTLEIQRTEQGDSAMYLCASSRDRGQENTIYFGEGSWLTVV.

This clone has ten or more counts. The sample carries other DNA sequences with the same CDR3. The chain combines TRBV29-1 with TRBJ1-1; D might be TRBD1 (6 bases). V was shortened by 2 bases and J by 8 bases, with 12 bases between the two germline ends. This CDR3 contains 12 residues. In germline, CDR1 is SQVTM, CDR2 ANQGSEA. In nucleotides, the CDR3 is TGCAGCGTTGAACTACCAGGGGCGGAAGCTTTCTTT. This encodes CSVELPGAEAFF.

DNA of the CDR3: TGTGCCTGGAAAGACACGGGACTAGATGGAAATGAGCAGTTCTTC. It encodes CAWKDTGLDGNEQFF. V gene TRBV30 combines with J gene TRBJ2-1; 8 bases fit TRBD2. The junction had 12 bases not matched to a gene; V was cut back by 4 bases and J by 7 bases. CDR1 is GTSNPN, CDR2 SVGIG, per germline (reference sequence). CDR3 length equals 15 residues.

DNA of the CDR3: TGTGCCAGCAGCTTGGGGCCTTTCACCAACTATGGCTACACCTTC. Translated: CASSLGPFTNYGYTF. The chain couples TRBV5-6 to TRBJ1-2, with D unclear. Germline assignment: CDR1 SGHDT and CDR2 YYEEEE. This CDR3 spans 15 amino acids. The V and J ends lost 0 bases and 2 bases respectively, with 11 bases between them.

In the case of this clone: A far larger clone lies a single base away; this is likely a read error. The same CDR3 can be traced to other DNA sequences in this sample. The CDR3 protein is CASSVRVREQYF. In DNA form, the CDR3 reads TGCGCCAGCAGTGTGAGGGTTCGCGAGCAGTACTTC. The chain is built from TRBV2 and TRBJ2-7; D is perhaps TRBD2 (5 bases). The CDR3 has 12 amino acids. Germline V gene lookup returns CDR1 SNHLY and CDR2 FYNNEI.

The rearrangement joins TRBV4-2 to TRBJ1-1, with 7 bases lining up with TRBD1. CDR1 is LGHNA, CDR2 YNFKEQ, per germline. The CDR3 extends over 13 amino acids. Unmatched junction bases numbered 6, after V lost 4 bases and J lost 7 bases. The CDR3 sequence is CASSPLTGIEAFF. The CDR3, as DNA: TGTGCCAGCAGCCCCCTGACAGGGATTGAAGCTTTCTTT.

This clone was counted ten times or more. This chain links TRBV5-4 with TRBJ1-2; D is undetermined. The CDR3 extends over 14 amino acids. Germline values: CDR1 SGHNT, CDR2 YYREEE (reference sequence). Trimming shortened V by 0 bases and J by 4 bases, and 10 bases separated the two germline ends. The CDR3 DNA reads TGTGCCAGCAGCTTGGATCGGAGTAGCTATGGCTACACCTTC. Translated, it gives CASSLDRSSYGYTF.

CDR3 amino acids: CAWSAKQETGNTIYF. For the CDR3, the DNA is TGTGCCTGGAGTGCCAAGCAGGAGACTGGAAACACCATATATTTT. The rearrangement links TRBV30 to TRBJ1-3; no firm D call. V was pared by 1 base and J by 2 bases, with 12 bases between. This CDR3 has 15 amino acids. Per germline, CDR1 GTSNPN and CDR2 SVGIG (reference sequence). The whole variable domain, remainder taken from reference TRBV30 and TRBJ1-3, is SQTIHQWPATLVQPVGSPLSLECTVEGTSNPNLYWYRQAAGRGLQLLFYSVGIGQISSEVPQNLSASRPQDRQFILSSKKLLLSDSGFYLCAWSAKQETGNTIYFGEGSWLTVV.

The CDR3 DNA follows: TGTGCCAGCAGCTTACTCCCAGCGGGGGGGCTTATCAATGAGCAGTTCTTC. This codes for CASSLLPAGGLINEQFF. The chain has TRBV7-3 and TRBJ2-1; TRBD2 aligns across 10 bases. J was trimmed by 6 bases and V by 2 bases; bases with no gene match: 10. This CDR3 contains 17 residues. CDR1 is SGHTA, CDR2 FQGTGA, per germline. Looking up the rest from reference TRBV7-3 and TRBJ2-1 gives the full variable domain: GAGVSQTPSNKVTEKGKYVELRCDPISGHTALYWYRQSLGQGPEFLIYFQGTGAADDSGLPNDRFFAVRPEGSVSTLKIQRTERGDSAVYLCASSLLPAGGLINEQFFGPGTRLTVL.

This chain uses TRBV7-3 with TRBJ1-5; no definite D call. Deletions cut 5 bases from V and 4 bases from J, with 6 bases between. This CDR3 spans 12 amino acids. Germline CDR1 SGHTA, CDR2 FQGTGA. The CDR3 DNA is TGTGCCAGCAGCGCCAATAATCAGCCCCAGCATTTT. It translates to CASSANNQPQHF.

This clone showed up just a few times. J is TRBJ2-5 and V is TRBV19; tentative D call: TRBD2 (6 bases). Trimming shortened V by 4 bases and J by 4 bases, and 10 bases separated the two germline ends. Germline V CDR1 and CDR2: LNHDA, SQIVND (reference sequence). This CDR3 contains 13 residues. This CDR3 is CASSTSEGETQYF. CDR3 nucleotides: TGTGCCAGTAGTACCTCGGAGGGAGAGACCCAGTACTTC.

In its sample, this clone was seen once. V and J are TRBV14 and TRBJ1-2; D gene uncertain. V dropped 1 base and J dropped 2 bases, with 5 bases sitting between them. This CDR3 has 13 residues. Looked up from germline, CDR1 is SGHDN and CDR2 is FVKESK. For the CDR3, the DNA is TGTGCCAGCAGCCAAGGCGAGAACTATGGCTACACCTTC. Translating gives CASSQGENYGYTF. Looking up the rest from reference TRBV14 and TRBJ1-2 gives the full variable domain: EAGVTQFPSHSVIEKGQTVTLRCDPISGHDNLYWYRRVMGKEIKFLLHFVKESKQDESGMPNNRFLAERTGGTYSTLKVQPAELEDSGVYFCASSQGENYGYTFGSGTRLTVV.

This clone has more than one count but fewer than ten. The chain employs TRBV4-2 and TRBJ2-7; D might be TRBD1 (6 bases). This CDR3 is built from 13 residues. The V gene lost 3 bases and the J gene lost 5 bases, with 11 bases spanning the gap. The germline V gene has CDR1 LGHNA and CDR2 YNFKEQ. DNA of the CDR3: TGTGCCAGCAGCCAGAGAGAGGGGGACGAGCAGTACTTC. Its translation: CASSQREGDEQYF.

The J gene is TRBJ2-1, the V gene TRBV5-1; 9 bases are shared with TRBD2. The germline V gene encodes CDR1 SGHRS and CDR2 YFSETQ. CDR3 size: 15 residues. With 0 bases clipped from V and 5 bases from J, the junction kept 3 bases outside the gene matches. CDR3 DNA: TGCGCCAGCAGCTTGGCCGGGACTAGCAACAATGAGCAGTTCTTC. This gives the protein CASSLAGTSNNEQFF. Based on the CDR3 plus reference TRBV5-1 and TRBJ2-1, the full variable domain is KAGVTQTPRYLIKTRGQQVTLSCSPISGHRSVSWYQQTPGQGLQFLFEYFSETQRNKGNFPGRFSGRQFSNSRSEMNVSTLELGDSALYLCASSLAGTSNNEQFFGPGTRLTVL.